The clone carrying this TCR beta chain was seen repeatedly, ten times or more. This sample stems from a study of CD8 T cells in ankylosing spondylitis. TCRdb recomputed calls from the 5' RACE reads with MiXCR, one row per CDR3 protein. The sample contains 250,000 or so distinct CDR3 sequences, about 10% of which appear only once. Germline V lookup: CDR1 SQVTM, CDR2 ANQGSEA. The V and J ends lost 5 bases and 1 base respectively, with 17 bases between them. This CDR3 has 15 amino acids. The sample taken for sequencing was blood, either unsorted or a sorted T cell fraction (not recorded which). This chain joins TRBV29-1 and TRBJ1-1; a possible D gene is TRBD1 (5 bases). This clonotype was obtained from a male donor with ankylosing spondylitis or in good health (not recorded which). CDR3 DNA sequence: TGCAGCGTTCAAATAAAGGGGAGAGGGAACACTGAAGCTTTCTTT. Translated: CSVQIKGRGNTEAFF.